This TCR beta chain was recorded in a study of T cells after yellow fever vaccination. Findings and caveats of the study: Secondary responses were weaker yet peaked faster, day 5 versus 15. Once the booster was given, most primary-vaccination clones reappeared, at 95% to 98% for CD4 and 88% for CD8.

This clonotype turned up a few times. The antigen is unknown. The CDR3 consists of 16 residues. The germline gives CDR1 MNHEY, CDR2 SVGAGI. V trimming: 4 bases; J trimming: 6 bases; junction bases outside the gene matches: 6. MiXCR was run by TCRdb on the 5' RACE reads, yielding one entry per CDR3 protein. Among about 340,000 distinct CDR3 sequences listed, 8.7% were seen once. The TCR sequence derives from a man between 18 and 35 years old who received the YFV17D yellow fever vaccine. This sample comprised PBMCs, obtained on the day of the first yellow fever vaccination. This chain joins TRBV6-5 and TRBJ2-3, with 14 bases that match TRBD2. The chain's CDR3 is CASSSRLAGGGDTQYF. In DNA form, the CDR3 reads TGTGCCAGCAGTTCCCGACTAGCGGGGGGGGGCGATACGCAGTATTTT.